This T cell receptor beta chain emerged from a study of blood T cell repertoires in COVID-19. CDR1 is SGHNT and CDR2 is YENEEA in the germline V gene. The V end was cut by 1 base, the J end by 11 bases, with 15 bases between. This CDR3 region has 15 residues. The method was immunoSEQ multiplex PCR; TCRdb's version includes in-frame clones alone and lacks a portion of them. The sample has about 65,000 clones, approximately 94% seen once. This receptor was identified in a man in his 70s with active COVID-19. The sample taken for sequencing was peripheral blood. The chain carries TRBV11-3 and TRBJ1-6, with a weak D call TRBD1 (6 bases). CDR3 residues: CASSLGGQGNTPLHF. DNA for the CDR3: TGTGCCAGCAGCTTAGGGGGCCAGGGGAACACACCCCTCCACTTT.